Reported below is one T cell receptor beta chain. This record belongs to a study of blood T cell repertoires in COVID-19. Participants reported their clinical history, and cohort assignment relied on those reports. Sequenced by immunoSEQ multiplex PCR; TCRdb stores in-frame clones only, minus some. The sample shows over 200,000 clones, nearly 90% of them seen only once. Trimming took 4 bases from V and 7 from J, leaving 16 bases between them. The CDR3 runs 15 residues. CDR1 is MGHRA, CDR2 YSYEKL, per germline. Source material: PBMCs or T cells enriched from blood (not recorded which). This TCR came from a woman in her 30s with acute COVID-19. V is TRBV4-1 and J is TRBJ1-4; D is unresolved. DNA for the CDR3: TGCGCCAGCAGCCTCCCAGGAGGACCCCCTGAAAAACTGTTTTTT. As protein: CASSLPGGPPEKLFF.